The 26 T cell receptor beta chains reported below all come from one sample, sequenced in a study of T cells in Graves' hyperthyroidism and ophthalmopathy. The TCR beta CDR3 regions underwent amplification using RNA transcripts as the source. The TCR CDR3 first-round RT-PCR relied on the HTBI primer set. TCRdb fed the multiplex PCR reads into MiXCR, producing one record per CDR3 protein. Counted here are nearly 600,000 distinct CDR3 sequences, approximately 15% occurring once; the ten biggest clones make up 4.5% to 6%. The material sequenced was blood. The source of these receptors is a woman aged 30 to 39 with Graves' hyperthyroidism that later progressed to Graves' ophthalmopathy.

The chain's CDR3 is CASSQEPGTRGRYEQYF. The CDR3 nucleotides are TGTGCCAGCAGTCAGGAACCCGGGACGAGAGGGAGGTACGAGCAGTACTTC. V and J are TRBV6-1 and TRBJ2-7; tentative D call: TRBD2 (6 bases). Trimming took 5 bases from V and 4 from J, leaving 24 bases between them. The CDR3 consists of 17 residues. CDR1 and CDR2 from the germline V gene are MNHNS and SASEGT.

This chain uses TRBV19 with TRBJ2-1; unclear D gene. The CDR3 has 15 residues. Germline loops: CDR1 LNHDA, CDR2 SQIVND (reference sequence). V lost 6 bases and J 4 bases, leaving 16 bases between the germline ends. CDR3 coding DNA: TGTGCCAGTAGCCCCCAAAGTGGTGATTACAATGAGCAGTTCTTC. This translates into CASSPQSGDYNEQFF.

CDR3 sequence reads: CASSLSGGQPQHF. The CDR3 DNA follows: TGTGCCAGCAGCCTCTCCGGGGGGCAGCCCCAGCATTTT. The chain couples TRBV7-3 to TRBJ1-5; a weak D match, TRBD1 (5 bases). Trimming stripped 5 bases from V and 7 bases from J, with 12 bases between. This CDR3 is built from 13 residues. Per the germline V gene, CDR1 is SGHTA and CDR2 is FQGTGA.

The table lists this clonotype with many counts. The CDR3 reads CASSPGDGFEKLFF. CDR3 coding DNA: TGCGCCAGCAGCCCGGGGGACGGATTCGAAAAACTGTTTTTT. The chain employs TRBV5-1 and TRBJ1-4; tentatively, D is TRBD1 (5 bases). CDR3 size: 14 residues. Trimming removed 4 bases at V and 8 bases at J, with 15 bases between. Germline V gene data show CDR1 as SGHRS and CDR2 as YFSETQ.

This clonotype has just a few counts. This chain links TRBV7-2 with TRBJ1-1, with D unclear. V lost 3 bases and J 0 bases, leaving 11 bases between the germline ends. In germline, CDR1 is SGHTA, CDR2 FQGNSA. The CDR3 is 15 amino acids. The CDR3 DNA is TGTGCCAGCAGCTTCTCCCTTACGATGAACACTGAAGCTTTCTTT. It encodes CASSFSLTMNTEAFF.

The chain links TRBV11-1 to TRBJ2-3, with a possible D match to TRBD1 (5 bases). This CDR3 has 16 amino acids. Trimming removed 5 bases from V and 0 bases from J, with 15 bases in between. CDR1 and CDR2 (germline): SGHAT, FQDESV (reference sequence). The CDR3 spells CASSLFGASSTDTQYF. The CDR3, as DNA: TGTGCCAGCAGCCTCTTTGGGGCATCTAGCACAGATACGCAGTATTTT.

This clonotype appeared a few times. The rearrangement links TRBV6-5 to TRBJ2-1, with TRBD2 matching over 7 bases. Per germline, CDR1 MNHEY and CDR2 SVGAGI. V shed 0 bases and J 8 bases; nucleotides not matched to a gene: 13. The CDR3 runs to 17 residues. CDR3 sequence: CASSYSLGGGPPDEQFF. The CDR3 DNA follows: TGTGCCAGCAGTTACTCGCTTGGCGGGGGTCCCCCCGATGAGCAGTTCTTC.

Many counts were recorded for this clonotype. The chain has TRBV30 and TRBJ1-6; D is unclear. V was cut by 3 bases and J by 10 bases, with 22 bases left in between. Germline CDR1 reads GTSNPN; CDR2 reads SVGIG (reference sequence). This CDR3 has 16 residues. CDR3 protein: CAWSPRPGATRSPLHF. CDR3 DNA sequence: TGTGCCTGGAGCCCTCGACCAGGCGCTACGCGCTCACCCCTCCACTTT. Full variable domain (remainder filled in from reference TRBV30 and TRBJ1-6): SQTIHQWPATLVQPVGSPLSLECTVEGTSNPNLYWYRQAAGRGLQLLFYSVGIGQISSEVPQNLSASRPQDRQFILSSKKLLLSDSGFYLCAWSPRPGATRSPLHFGNGTRLTVT.

This clonotype has a handful of counts. V gene TRBV4-1 combines with J gene TRBJ2-7; either TRBD1 or TRBD2 may fit D (6 bases each). V shed 2 bases and J shed 4 bases, with 15 bases lying between them. Germline-derived CDR1 and CDR2 are MGHRA and YSYEKL. CDR3 length: 15 residues. CDR3 amino acids: CASSQTTGRGYEQYF. The CDR3 nucleotides read TGCGCCAGCAGCCAAACGACAGGCCGGGGGTACGAGCAGTACTTC.

This clonotype was seen at least ten times. The chain joins TRBV19 to TRBJ2-6, with D perhaps matching TRBD2 (6 bases). From germline, CDR1 is LNHDA and CDR2 SQIVND (reference sequence). This CDR3 region has 17 residues. Trimming pared 6 bases from V and 3 bases from J, leaving 18 bases between. The CDR3 reads CASSPTWGVFGANVLTF. CDR3 nucleotide sequence: TGTGCCAGTAGCCCTACGTGGGGGGTCTTTGGGGCCAACGTCCTGACTTTC.

The genes are TRBV19 and TRBJ2-6; either TRBD1 or TRBD2 may fit D (6 bases each). This CDR3 contains 19 residues. The ends were cut back, 2 bases at V and 2 bases at J, with 19 bases in the middle. Germline CDR1 is LNHDA and CDR2 is SQIVND (reference sequence). The CDR3 protein is CASSIRVGGPSPGANVLTF. The CDR3 DNA reads as TGTGCCAGTAGTATAAGGGTGGGGGGCCCCTCCCCTGGGGCCAACGTCCTGACTTTC.

The rearrangement joins TRBV29-1 to TRBJ1-4, with TRBD1 identical over 11 bases. V gave up 7 bases and J gave up 0 bases; unmatched junction bases: 7. The CDR3 covers 16 residues. Germline V CDR1 and CDR2: SQVTM, ANQGSEA. The CDR3 region has the DNA TGCAGCGCACGTGGACAGGGGGCGGCAACTAATGAAAAACTGTTTTTT. Amino acid sequence: CSARGQGAATNEKLFF.

The gene calls are TRBV19 and TRBJ2-7, with 7 bases aligning to TRBD2. V shed 9 bases, J shed 5 bases, and the junction held 10 bases outside the gene matches. The germline gives CDR1 LNHDA, CDR2 SQIVND (reference sequence). This CDR3 has 13 residues. The CDR3: CASQSGNVNEQYF. The CDR3, as DNA: TGTGCCAGCCAAAGCGGGAATGTTAACGAGCAGTACTTC.

This clonotype showed up many times. The chain links TRBV20-1 to TRBJ2-5, with D possibly being TRBD1 (6 bases). Germline V gene sequence: CDR1 DFQATT, CDR2 SNEGSKA (reference sequence). CDR3 length: 15 amino acids. Trimming took 6 bases from V and 4 from J, leaving 21 bases between them. The CDR3 sequence: CSAIQLSTGRETQYF. CDR3 DNA: TGCAGTGCAATACAACTCTCCACAGGGAGAGAGACCCAGTACTTC.

The rearrangement uses TRBV27 and TRBJ2-7; D uncertain. Trimming stripped 5 bases from V and 3 bases from J, with 17 bases between. The CDR3 consists of 15 residues. Germline assignment: CDR1 MNHEY and CDR2 SMNVEV (reference sequence). In DNA, the CDR3 is TGTGCCAGCAGTCCCCCTGGTAGGAGCCGCTACGAGCAGTACTTC. As protein: CASSPPGRSRYEQYF.

Ten or more counts support this clonotype. This chain links TRBV20-1 with TRBJ1-5; D might be TRBD1 (5 bases). The CDR3 runs 12 residues. V lost 5 bases and J 6 bases, leaving 11 bases between the germline ends. Germline lookup yields CDR1 DFQATT and CDR2 SNEGSKA (reference sequence). CDR3 sequence (DNA): TGCAGTGCTGGGCAGGGTGCTCAGCCCCAGCATTTT. This translates into CSAGQGAQPQHF.

The gene calls are TRBV27 and TRBJ2-1, with D possibly matching TRBD2 (5 bases). Germline V gene lookup returns CDR1 MNHEY and CDR2 SMNVEV (reference sequence). V was clipped by 4 bases and J by 8 bases, with 9 bases between them. The CDR3 loop spans 12 amino acids. For the CDR3, the DNA is TGTGCCAGCAGTTCCCGGGGAGATGAGCAGTTCTTC. It codes for CASSSRGDEQFF.

There are many counts of this clonotype. This sequence joins TRBV30 and TRBJ2-7; D remains unclear. The ends were cut back, 2 bases at V and 2 bases at J, with 7 bases in the middle. Germline V gives CDR1 GTSNPN, CDR2 SVGIG (reference sequence). CDR3 length: 12 amino acids. The CDR3 reads CAWSLNAYEQYF. CDR3 coding DNA: TGTGCCTGGAGTTTAAATGCCTACGAGCAGTACTTC.

This clonotype was observed at least ten times. V is TRBV12-3 or TRBV12-4 and J is TRBJ1-5, with D unclear. The CDR3 is 15 amino acids. V lost 6 bases to trimming and J lost 1 base, with 13 bases between them. CDR3 sequence: CASSDTEGSNQPQHF. The CDR3 DNA follows: TGTGCCAGCAGCGATACCGAAGGGAGCAATCAGCCCCAGCATTTT.

Only a few counts were recorded for this clonotype. This chain uses TRBV20-1 with TRBJ1-5; D is perhaps TRBD1 (6 bases). The CDR3 loop spans 14 amino acids. Germline V lookup: CDR1 DFQATT, CDR2 SNEGSKA (reference sequence). V was clipped by 1 base and J by 6 bases, with 13 bases between them. CDR3: CSARGTDPTQPQHF. The CDR3, as DNA: TGCAGTGCTAGAGGGACAGATCCGACTCAGCCCCAGCATTTT.

The rearrangement links TRBV24-1 to TRBJ2-7, with D tentatively TRBD1 (6 bases). Germline loops: CDR1 KGHDR, CDR2 SFDVKD. The CDR3 covers 13 residues. V was clipped by 3 bases and J by 5 bases, with 10 bases between them. CDR3 bases: TGTGCCACCAGTGATACACAGGGAAACGAGCAGTACTTC. It is translated as CATSDTQGNEQYF.

This clonotype was counted many times. The chain recombines TRBV7-9 with TRBJ2-5; the match to TRBD1 covers 7 bases. V lost 1 base, J lost 5 bases, and 7 bases stayed unmatched. This CDR3 is built from 15 residues. In germline, CDR1 is SEHNR, CDR2 FQNEAQ (reference sequence). Here the CDR3 reads CASSLDRGVRETQYF. Written as DNA, the CDR3 is TGTGCCAGCAGCTTAGACAGGGGCGTGAGGGAGACCCAGTACTTC.

This clonotype was found many times. This chain joins TRBV28 and TRBJ1-5; tentatively, D is TRBD1 (5 bases). Germline lookup yields CDR1 MDHEN and CDR2 SYDVKM. The length of the CDR3 is 14 residues. With 3 bases removed from V and 3 bases from J, the gap between germline ends came to 9 bases. The CDR3 loop reads CASSFGGFNQPQHF. In DNA form, the CDR3 reads TGTGCCAGCAGTTTCGGGGGGTTCAATCAGCCCCAGCATTTT.

The chain uses TRBV3-1 and TRBJ2-5, with D perhaps matching TRBD1 (5 bases). The CDR3 length is 15 residues. Trimming took 1 base from V and 4 from J, leaving 13 bases between them. Germline V gene data show CDR1 as LGHDT and CDR2 as YNNKEL (reference sequence). The CDR3, as DNA: TGTGCCAGCAGCCAAGCCAGGGCCGTAGGAGAGACCCAGTACTTC. This translates into CASSQARAVGETQYF.

The chain's CDR3 is CATMNRDITEAFF. CDR3 coding DNA: TGTGCCACCATGAACAGGGATATCACTGAAGCTTTCTTT. The gene calls are TRBV19 and TRBJ1-1, with TRBD1 as a possible D gene (6 bases). The CDR3 consists of 13 residues. The ends were cut back, 10 bases at V and 4 bases at J, with 16 bases in the middle. Germline CDR1 reads LNHDA; CDR2 reads SQIVND (reference sequence).

In its sample, this clonotype was seen many times. This chain connects TRBV3-1 to TRBJ1-3; no reliable D call. Germline loops: CDR1 LGHDT, CDR2 YNNKEL (reference sequence). V was clipped by 7 bases and J by 0 bases, with 13 bases between them. The CDR3 is made up of 15 amino acids. CDR3 loop: CASTPSHSSGNTIYF. The CDR3 region has the DNA TGTGCCAGCACCCCAAGCCACTCCTCTGGAAACACCATATATTTT.